The 21 T cell receptor beta chains presented below share a single source sample, sequenced in a study of blood T cell repertoires in COVID-19. Sequencing used immunoSEQ multiplex PCR; TCRdb keeps in-frame clones, though not all of them. This table holds roughly 100,000 clones, under 90% found once. Material for sequencing was peripheral blood. Source of these receptors: a human donor in a cohort sampled during active or convalescent COVID-19.

In its sample, this clone was seen once. V is TRBV4-1 and J is TRBJ1-2; D is ambiguous. V was cut by 3 bases and J by 4 bases, with 9 bases left in between. CDR1 and CDR2 from the germline V gene are MGHRA and YSYEKL. This CDR3 has 13 residues. This chain's CDR3 is CASSQVEAYGYTF. The DNA for the CDR3 is TGCGCCAGCAGCCAGGTGGAGGCCTATGGCTACACCTTC.

The chain carries TRBV5-1 and TRBJ1-2, with 7 bases identical to TRBD1. The junction had 7 bases not matched to a gene; V was cut back by 4 bases and J by 1 base. This CDR3 spans 15 amino acids. The germline V gene has CDR1 SGHRS and CDR2 YFSETQ. CDR3 DNA sequence: TGCGCCAGCAGCGTACGGACAGGAAGTAACTATGGCTACACCTTC. This codes for CASSVRTGSNYGYTF.

This clone was seen only a few times. The genes are TRBV2 and TRBJ1-4; the D is unclear. The V and J ends lost 6 bases and 8 bases respectively, with 10 bases between them. The CDR3 is 12 residues long. Germline values: CDR1 SNHLY, CDR2 FYNNEI. The CDR3 DNA is TGTGCCAGCAGAGTTGGCAAAGAAAAACTGTTTTTT. Residues: CASRVGKEKLFF.

This clone is a singleton in its sample. The chain is built from TRBV19 and TRBJ2-3; 10 bases fit TRBD1. Germline loops: CDR1 LNHDA, CDR2 SQIVND (reference sequence). The ends lost 6 bases at V and 3 bases at J; junction bases unmatched: 9. The CDR3 totals 16 residues. The DNA for the CDR3 is TGTGCCAGTAGCCCTAGGGGACAGGGGAGGACAGATACGCAGTATTTT. Amino acid sequence: CASSPRGQGRTDTQYF.

The chain recombines TRBV14 with TRBJ1-4; TRBD1 might be the D (6 bases). The CDR3 is 17 residues long. Looked up from germline, CDR1 is SGHDN and CDR2 is FVKESK. The V and J ends lost 4 bases and 0 bases respectively, with 15 bases between them. In DNA form, the CDR3 reads TGTGCCAGCAGCCGAAGGGGGGGACTTACAACTAATGAAAAACTGTTTTTT. Protein: CASSRRGGLTTNEKLFF.

The chain uses TRBV19 and TRBJ1-2, with D tentatively TRBD1 (6 bases). This CDR3 has 14 amino acids. Germline CDR1 and CDR2: LNHDA and SQIVND (reference sequence). Trimming pared 1 base from V and 4 bases from J, leaving 10 bases between. In nucleotides, the CDR3 is TGTGCCAGTAGTATAGGCATGGGGGCCTATGGCTACACCTTC. Translating it yields CASSIGMGAYGYTF. The entire variable domain, with the rest obtained from reference TRBV19 and TRBJ1-2, is as follows: DGGITQSPKYLFRKEGQNVTLSCEQNLNHDAMYWYRQDPGQGLRLIYYSQIVNDFQKGDIAEGYSVSREKKESFPLTVTSAQKNPTAFYLCASSIGMGAYGYTFGSGTRLTVV.

CDR3 nucleotide sequence: TGTGCCACCTCGGACAGGGGGCCGACAGATACGCAGTATTTT. It specifies CATSDRGPTDTQYF. V gene TRBV2 combines with J gene TRBJ2-3; 11 positions match TRBD1. The junction had 6 bases not matched to a gene; V was cut back by 10 bases and J by 3 bases. Germline V gives CDR1 SNHLY, CDR2 FYNNEI. The CDR3 totals 14 residues. Full variable domain (outside the CDR3, taken from reference TRBV2 and TRBJ2-3): EPEVTQTPSHQVTQMGQEVILRCVPISNHLYFYWYRQILGQKVEFLVSFYNNEISEKSEIFDDQFSVERPDGSNFTLKIRSTKLEDSAMYFCATSDRGPTDTQYFGPGTRLTVL.

A few counts support this clone. The gene calls are TRBV3-1 (or the pseudogene TRBV3-2) and TRBJ1-1, with D possibly TRBD1 on 6 matching bases. This CDR3 has 13 residues. Trimming shortened V by 7 bases and J by 2 bases, and 11 bases separated the two germline ends. Germline V CDR1 and CDR2: LGHDT, YNNKEL (reference sequence). Here the CDR3 reads CASTTGTNTEAFF. CDR3 DNA sequence: TGTGCCAGCACCACCGGGACAAACACTGAAGCTTTCTTT.

The V and J genes are TRBV11-3 and TRBJ1-2; 8 nucleotides match TRBD1. CDR1 is SGHNT, CDR2 YENEEA, per germline. The CDR3 has 17 residues. V lost 4 bases to trimming and J lost 1 base; unmatched junction nucleotides: 11. The CDR3 is CASSSGTGRWGNYGYTF. The CDR3 bases are TGTGCCAGCAGCTCGGGGACAGGACGGTGGGGTAACTATGGCTACACCTTC.

The chain carries TRBV19 and TRBJ1-2; the D is unclear. CDR1 and CDR2 (germline): LNHDA, SQIVND (reference sequence). With 10 bases removed from V and 8 bases from J, the gap between germline ends came to 11 bases. This CDR3 contains 10 residues. The chain's CDR3 is CATEFRGYTF. CDR3 bases: TGTGCCACCGAATTCAGAGGCTACACCTTC.

The chain recombines TRBV27 with TRBJ2-3; tentatively, D is TRBD2 (6 bases). The germline V gene has CDR1 MNHEY and CDR2 SMNVEV (reference sequence). The CDR3 is 14 amino acids. V was pared by 3 bases and J by 6 bases, with 13 bases between. This CDR3 reads CASSLRAGGDTQYF. The CDR3 DNA follows: TGTGCCAGCAGTTTGAGGGCTGGAGGGGATACGCAGTATTTT.

The chain links TRBV10-1 to TRBJ1-1; D call uncertain. The V end lost 8 bases, the J end lost 1 base, and 17 bases lay between the germline ends. CDR3 length: 15 residues. Germline CDR1 reads WNHNN; CDR2 reads SYGVQD (reference sequence). This chain's CDR3 is CASSPRGGPNTEAFF. For the CDR3, the DNA is TGCGCCAGCTCACCCCGGGGAGGGCCGAACACTGAAGCTTTCTTT.

This rearrangement joins TRBV5-1 to TRBJ2-1; tentative D call: TRBD2 (5 bases). Trimming left V 0 bases short and J 7 bases short, with 11 bases between. The CDR3 is 14 residues long. The germline V gene has CDR1 SGHRS and CDR2 YFSETQ. This chain's CDR3 is CASSLDGRWNEQFF. The CDR3 DNA reads TGCGCCAGCAGCTTGGATGGGAGATGGAATGAGCAGTTCTTC.

The CDR3 DNA is TGTGCCAGCAGCATTGGACAGGGGAGGAACACTGAAGCTTTCTTT. Its translation: CASSIGQGRNTEAFF. The chain is built from TRBV5-4 and TRBJ1-1; 9 bases map to TRBD1. The germline V gene has CDR1 SGHNT and CDR2 YYREEE (reference sequence). V gave up 4 bases and J gave up 1 base; unmatched junction bases: 5. The CDR3 has 15 amino acids. The full variable domain, rest sourced from reference TRBV5-4 and TRBJ1-1, is ETGVTQSPTHLIKTRGQQVTLRCSSQSGHNTVSWYQQALGQGPQFIFQYYREEENGRGNFPPRFSGLQFPNYSSELNVNALELDDSALYLCASSIGQGRNTEAFFGQGTRLTVV.

CDR3 sequence: CASSVRDSSYNEQFF. For the CDR3, the DNA is TGTGCCAGCAGCGTGCGGGACAGCTCCTACAATGAGCAGTTCTTC. This rearrangement joins TRBV9 to TRBJ2-1, with D maybe TRBD1 (7 bases). The germline V and J ends were trimmed by 2 bases and 0 bases, with 9 bases remaining between them. CDR3 length: 15 amino acids. Germline CDR1 is SGDLS and CDR2 is YYNGEE.

The gene calls are TRBV19 and TRBJ1-1, with D possibly being TRBD1 (5 bases). Germline V gives CDR1 LNHDA, CDR2 SQIVND (reference sequence). The CDR3 has 13 residues. V was pared by 6 bases and J by 4 bases, with 12 bases between. Here the CDR3 DNA reads TGTGCCAGTAGCCAGGGTGGTGGCACTGAAGCTTTCTTT. This gives the protein CASSQGGGTEAFF.

This chain uses TRBV18 with TRBJ2-3; the match to TRBD1 covers 8 bases. This CDR3 is built from 16 residues. Per germline, CDR1 KGHSH and CDR2 LQKENI. V lost 3 bases, J lost 2 bases, and 7 bases stayed unmatched. Written as DNA, the CDR3 is TGTGCCAGCTCACCCCGCGGACAGGGAGCCACAGATACGCAGTATTTT. Translating gives CASSPRGQGATDTQYF.

This clone came up once. This sequence joins TRBV27 and TRBJ1-3; D gene ambiguous. Trimming left V 0 bases short and J 0 bases short, with 9 bases between. CDR3 length: 16 residues. From germline, CDR1 is MNHEY and CDR2 SMNVEV (reference sequence). The CDR3 protein is CASSLSGLLSGNTIYF. The CDR3 DNA follows: TGTGCCAGCAGTTTATCTGGCCTTCTCTCTGGAAACACCATATATTTT.

The gene calls are TRBV7-8 and TRBJ1-2, with 8 nucleotides matching TRBD1. Germline-derived CDR1 and CDR2 are SGHVS and FQNEAQ. The CDR3 is made up of 14 amino acids. The trim removed 0 bases at V and 8 bases at J, leaving 5 bases unmatched. The CDR3 nucleotides read TGTGCCAGCAGCTTAGCTGTGGACAGGGTCGGCTACACCTTC. Protein product: CASSLAVDRVGYTF.

The chain uses TRBV7-2 and TRBJ2-5; 7 nucleotides agree with TRBD2. Trimming cost V 1 base and J 5 bases; bases outside gene matches: 4. The CDR3 totals 14 residues. Germline loops: CDR1 SGHTA, CDR2 FQGNSA. The CDR3 DNA reads TGTGCCAGCAGCTTAGGACTAGCAGGGGAGACCCAGTACTTC. Translation gives CASSLGLAGETQYF.

The gene calls are TRBV6-5 and TRBJ2-7; a weak D match, TRBD2 (6 bases). The V end lost 6 bases, the J end lost 3 bases, and 18 bases lay between the germline ends. Per the germline V gene, CDR1 is MNHEY and CDR2 is SVGAGI. This CDR3 is 15 amino acids long. CDR3 nucleotide sequence: TGTGCCAGCAGCTATGGGACTTTAAGCGTCTACGAGCAGTACTTC. Translating gives CASSYGTLSVYEQYF.